A single sample is the source of the 19 T cell receptor beta chains below, sequenced in a study of radiation and T cells in renal cell carcinoma. The table came from immunoSEQ multiplex PCR; TCRdb's copy has only in-frame clones and leaves some out. Among about 150,000 clones, about 87% were seen once, and the ten largest hold about an eighth. Stated time point: blood 2 weeks post-SBRT. The treatment is: 15 Gy SBRT to primary tumor, nephrectomy 4 weeks later. Sequencing used blood, obtained from a patient whose treatment included radiotherapy and nephrectomy. These TCRs come from a woman in her forties or fifties with renal cell carcinoma.

This rearrangement joins TRBV7-8 to TRBJ1-6; 7 bases align to TRBD1. Trimming took 2 bases from V and 0 from J; bases not matched to a gene: 10. The CDR3 contains 19 residues. Germline CDR1 is SGHVS and CDR2 is FQNEAQ. Here the CDR3 DNA reads TGTGCCAGCAGCTTATATCAGGGGGGGCCGAGCTCCTATAATTCACCCCTCCACTTT. Amino acid sequence: CASSLYQGGPSSYNSPLHF.

This chain connects TRBV6-5 to TRBJ2-7; 8 bases are a match to TRBD1. The V gene end was trimmed by 4 bases and the J gene end by 0 bases; junction bases not matched to a gene: 8. Per germline, CDR1 MNHEY and CDR2 SVGAGI. The CDR3 runs 16 residues. The CDR3 DNA reads TGTGCCAGCAGTTCCCCAGGGACAGGTCGCTCCTACGAGCAGTACTTC. Amino acids: CASSSPGTGRSYEQYF.

The chain couples TRBV7-6 to TRBJ1-1; 7 bases fit TRBD1. This CDR3 spans 14 amino acids. Germline-derived CDR1 and CDR2 are SGHVS and FNYEAQ. The J segment lost 6 bases and the V segment lost 5 bases, leaving 9 bases of the junction unmatched. As DNA, the CDR3 is TGTGCCAGCAGCCTCCGGACAGGCACCCCTGAAGCTTTCTTT. Translated: CASSLRTGTPEAFF.

This clone was detected only once. The V and J genes are TRBV6-6 and TRBJ1-2, with 8 nucleotides matching TRBD1. V was pared by 5 bases and J by 8 bases, with 7 bases of the junction left unmatched. Germline CDR1 MNHNY, CDR2 SVGAGI (reference sequence). The CDR3 spans 13 residues. The CDR3 DNA reads TGTGCCAGCAGTACCTCGGACAGGGAGGGCTACACCTTC. Protein sequence: CASSTSDREGYTF.

This chain links TRBV9 with TRBJ2-6; D gene ambiguous. Trimming left V 0 bases short and J 0 bases short, with 7 bases between. The germline V gene has CDR1 SGDLS and CDR2 YYNGEE. This CDR3 is 16 amino acids long. CDR3 sequence reads: CASSVELGSGANVLTF. The CDR3 bases are TGTGCCAGCAGCGTAGAACTCGGCTCTGGGGCCAACGTCCTGACTTTC.

The rearrangement joins TRBV19 to TRBJ2-3; 8 bases are a match to TRBD2. After removal of 6 bases from V and 6 bases from J, the junction contained 14 bases not matched to a gene. CDR3 size: 16 residues. CDR1 and CDR2 from the germline V gene are LNHDA and SQIVND (reference sequence). CDR3 in amino acids: CASRTMSGGRGDTQYF. In DNA form, the CDR3 reads TGTGCCAGTAGAACGATGAGCGGGGGCCGGGGTGATACGCAGTATTTT. The variable domain in full, completed from reference TRBV19 and TRBJ2-3, reads DGGITQSPKYLFRKEGQNVTLSCEQNLNHDAMYWYRQDPGQGLRLIYYSQIVNDFQKGDIAEGYSVSREKKESFPLTVTSAQKNPTAFYLCASRTMSGGRGDTQYFGPGTRLTVL.

The rearrangement links TRBV18 to TRBJ1-1, with D perhaps matching TRBD1 (6 bases). Germline V CDR1 and CDR2: KGHSH, LQKENI. Trimming removed 2 bases at V and 6 bases at J, with 13 bases between. The CDR3 has 14 residues. This CDR3 is CASSPGQGWAEAFF. DNA of the CDR3: TGTGCCAGCTCACCAGGGCAGGGGTGGGCTGAAGCTTTCTTT.

The J gene is TRBJ2-3, the V gene TRBV29-1; 7 bases match TRBD1. The trim removed 4 bases at V and 3 bases at J, leaving 4 bases unmatched. The CDR3 has 13 residues. In germline, CDR1 is SQVTM, CDR2 ANQGSEA. CDR3 sequence: CSVGQGVTDTQYF. As DNA, the CDR3 is TGCAGCGTTGGACAGGGAGTGACAGATACGCAGTATTTT.

This sequence joins TRBV2 and TRBJ1-4, with D perhaps TRBD1 (5 bases). The CDR3 contains 15 residues. V was trimmed by 5 bases and J by 6 bases, leaving 16 bases between them. From germline, CDR1 is SNHLY and CDR2 FYNNEI. The CDR3 sequence is CASSTDSKEDEKLFF. The CDR3 DNA follows: TGTGCCAGCAGTACAGACAGCAAAGAGGATGAAAAACTGTTTTTT.

This clone was seen a handful of times. This rearrangement joins TRBV7-8 to TRBJ2-3; D call uncertain. Germline CDR1 reads SGHVS; CDR2 reads FQNEAQ. The V gene lost 3 bases and the J gene lost 5 bases, with 12 bases spanning the gap. The CDR3 runs to 14 residues. Written as DNA, the CDR3 is TGTGCCAGCAGCTTGGTCGGTAAGGGAGATACGCAGTATTTT. It is translated as CASSLVGKGDTQYF.

This clone was detected only once. This chain connects TRBV5-6 to TRBJ1-2; 8 positions match TRBD1. Trimming cost V 4 bases and J 6 bases; bases outside gene matches: 11. The CDR3 consists of 15 residues. Germline CDR1 reads SGHDT; CDR2 reads YYEEEE. CDR3 sequence (DNA): TGTGCCAGCAGCATACGGACAGGGATCATGGATGGCTACACCTTC. Translation gives CASSIRTGIMDGYTF.

This sequence joins TRBV7-2 and TRBJ2-2; tentatively, D is TRBD1 or TRBD2 (6 bases each). The length of the CDR3 is 15 residues. In germline, CDR1 is SGHTA, CDR2 FQGNSA. Trimming removed 3 bases from V and 6 bases from J, with 14 bases in between. The CDR3 nucleotides are TGTGCCAGCAGCTTCGTAGGGGGGTATGCCGGGGAGCTGTTTTTT. It specifies CASSFVGGYAGELFF.

The chain has TRBV5-8 and TRBJ2-5, with 14 bases matching TRBD2. The germline V gene encodes CDR1 SGHTS and CDR2 YDEGEE. This CDR3 contains 15 residues. Trimming at V came to 4 bases and at J to 11 bases, leaving 10 bases not matched to a gene. The CDR3 coding sequence is TGTGCCAGCAGCCCGATTGGACTAGCGGGGGGAACACAGTACTTC. Its protein is CASSPIGLAGGTQYF.

The chain has TRBV29-1 and TRBJ2-7; D not resolved. This CDR3 region has 12 residues. Looked up from germline, CDR1 is SQVTM and CDR2 is ANQGSEA. V lost 1 base, J lost 4 bases, and 8 bases lay in between. CDR3 region: CSVEGGLYEQYF. The CDR3 DNA is TGCAGCGTTGAAGGTGGGTTATACGAGCAGTACTTC.

This chain connects TRBV18 to TRBJ2-5; D gene unclear. CDR1 and CDR2 from the germline V gene are KGHSH and LQKENI. The CDR3 sequence is 15 residues long. V lost 1 base and J 0 bases, leaving 9 bases between the germline ends. The CDR3 coding sequence is TGTGCCAGCTCACCACGAATGGCGGACCAAGAGACCCAGTACTTC. Translating it yields CASSPRMADQETQYF.

The rearrangement uses TRBV6-5 and TRBJ2-1; 10 bases map to TRBD1. The germline CDR1 and CDR2 sequences are MNHEY and SVGAGI. V was pared by 7 bases and J by 3 bases, with 3 bases of the junction left unmatched. The CDR3 contains 14 residues. CDR3 amino acids: CASNDRGLYNEQFF. CDR3 DNA: TGTGCCAGCAACGACAGGGGGCTCTACAATGAGCAGTTCTTC.

This clone has just one count. The CDR3 bases are TGTGCCAGCAGTAAACAGGGGGCTATTGAAAAACTGTTTTTT. Amino acid sequence: CASSKQGAIEKLFF. The gene calls are TRBV27 and TRBJ1-4; 9 bases agree with TRBD1. The CDR3 runs 14 residues. The V gene's germline CDR1 is MNHEY and CDR2 SMNVEV (reference sequence). J lost 7 bases, V lost 5 bases, and 5 bases had no gene match.

This clone was seen a single time. This chain joins TRBV27 and TRBJ2-5, with 9 bases fitting TRBD2. The CDR3 is made up of 15 amino acids. V gave up 3 bases and J gave up 5 bases; unmatched junction bases: 7. Germline-derived CDR1 and CDR2 are MNHEY and SMNVEV (reference sequence). DNA of the CDR3: TGTGCCAGCAGTTTTTCGGCGGGGGGGCGGGAGACCCAGTACTTC. It is translated as CASSFSAGGRETQYF.

CDR3 amino acids: CASSVAGQAYGYTF. CDR3 DNA sequence: TGTGCCAGTAGTGTCGCCGGACAGGCTTATGGCTACACCTTC. The chain joins TRBV19 to TRBJ1-2; 7 bases map to TRBD1. Germline lookup yields CDR1 LNHDA and CDR2 SQIVND (reference sequence). CDR3 length: 14 residues. V lost 5 bases, J lost 5 bases, and 8 bases stayed unmatched.